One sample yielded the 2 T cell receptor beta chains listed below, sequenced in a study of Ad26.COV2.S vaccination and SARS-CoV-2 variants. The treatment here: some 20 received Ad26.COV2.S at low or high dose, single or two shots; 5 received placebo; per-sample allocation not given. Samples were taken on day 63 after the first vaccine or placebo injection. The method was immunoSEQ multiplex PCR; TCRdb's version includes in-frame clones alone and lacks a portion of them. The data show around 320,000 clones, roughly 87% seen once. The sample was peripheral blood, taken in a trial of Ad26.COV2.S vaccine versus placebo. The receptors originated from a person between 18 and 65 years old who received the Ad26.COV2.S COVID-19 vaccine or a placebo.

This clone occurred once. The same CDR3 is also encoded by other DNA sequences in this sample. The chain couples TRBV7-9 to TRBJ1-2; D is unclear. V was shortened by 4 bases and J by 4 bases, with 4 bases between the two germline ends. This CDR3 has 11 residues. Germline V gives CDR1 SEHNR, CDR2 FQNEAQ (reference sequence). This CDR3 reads CASSSVYGYTF. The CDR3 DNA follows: TGTGCCAGCAGCTCCGTCTATGGCTACACCTTC.

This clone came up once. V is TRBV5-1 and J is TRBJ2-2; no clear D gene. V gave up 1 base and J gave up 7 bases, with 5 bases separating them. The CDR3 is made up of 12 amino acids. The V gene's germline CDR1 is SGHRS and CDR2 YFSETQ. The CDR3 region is CASSLLVGELFF. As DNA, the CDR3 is TGCGCCAGCAGCTTGTTAGTCGGGGAGCTGTTTTTT.